This is a list of T cell receptor beta chains from one sample in a study of OX40 agonist ivuxolimab in advanced cancers. Sequencing used immunoSEQ multiplex PCR; TCRdb keeps in-frame clones, though not all of them. This sample has around 77,000 clones, with roughly 86% found just once. The source material was CD4+ or CD8+ T cells sorted from blood, sampled in a trial of the OX40 agonist ivuxolimab. The receptors shown here come from an adult with an advanced solid tumor such as melanoma, head and neck, liver or kidney cancer. The CDR3 runs from the conserved cysteine through the conserved F or W. A D gene is named only where the DNA matches it firmly. Some rows have no size entry. The others give once, few or many, or a class for an expanded clone.

>TRBJ2-5|.|TRBD2|TRBV7-2|13
CASSRGGEETQYF
TGTGCCAGCAGCCGGGGGGGGGAAGAGACCCAGTACTTC
>TRBJ2-7|.|TRBD2|TRBV25-1|17
CASSRRTSGNGNYEQYF
TGTGCCAGCAGTCGAAGGACTAGCGGGAACGGTAACTACGAGCAGTACTTC
>TRBJ2-1|.|.|TRBV4-2|15
CASSQDAGAFNEQFF
TGTGCCAGCAGCCAAGACGCGGGGGCCTTCAATGAGCAGTTCTTC
>TRBJ1-2|.|TRBD1|TRBV6-1|13
CASTTGKDYGYTF
TGTGCCAGCACGACAGGGAAAGACTATGGCTACACCTTC
>TRBJ2-1|.|TRBD1|TRBV19|15
CASRARTGGRNEQFF
TGTGCCAGCCGAGCAAGGACAGGGGGTAGAAATGAGCAGTTCTTC
>TRBJ2-7|.|TRBD2|TRBV7-2|16
CASSLYRGGFSYEQYF
TGTGCCAGCAGCTTGTATCGGGGAGGGTTCTCCTACGAGCAGTACTTC
>TRBJ2-7|.|TRBD1|TRBV28|15
CASFGQGQKSYEQYF
TGTGCCAGCTTTGGACAGGGTCAGAAATCCTACGAGCAGTACTTC
>TRBJ2-3|.|TRBD1|TRBV11-3|18
CASSLVSRDRGRTDTQYF
TGTGCCAGCAGCTTAGTAAGTCGGGACAGGGGACGCACAGATACGCAGTATTTT
>TRBJ1-4|.|.|TRBV5-1|15
CASRADAWGNEKLFF
TGCGCCAGCAGGGCGGACGCATGGGGTAATGAAAAACTGTTTTTT
>TRBJ1-5|.|TRBD1|TRBV29-1|13
CSVSGTGNQPQHF
TGCAGCGTCAGCGGGACAGGAAATCAGCCCCAGCATTTT
>TRBJ1-1|.|.|TRBV2|13
CASSEAMDAEAFF
TGTGCCAGCAGTGAAGCGATGGACGCTGAAGCTTTCTTT
>TRBJ2-2|.|.|TRBV5-4|15
CASSWGQANTGELFF
TGTGCCAGCAGCTGGGGGCAAGCGAACACCGGGGAGCTGTTTTTT
>TRBJ1-6|.|.|TRBV9|15
CASTPGPLGYAPLHF
TGTGCCAGCACCCCAGGGCCTCTGGGTTATGCACCCCTCCACTTT
>TRBJ2-2|.|.|TRBV27|13
CASRSRGAGELFF
TGTGCCAGCCGGTCCCGCGGGGCCGGGGAGCTGTTTTTT
>TRBJ2-1|once|.|TRBV5-1|15
CASRRLADSYNEQFF
TGCGCCAGCCGACGCCTTGCCGACTCCTACAATGAGCAGTTCTTC
>TRBJ1-2|few|.|TRBV28|13
CASSLSRGGGYTF
TGTGCCAGCAGTTTGTCCAGGGGAGGAGGCTACACCTTC
>TRBJ1-5|.|.|TRBV6-1|12
CASTLAEQPQHF
TGTGCCAGTACCCTGGCAGAGCAGCCCCAGCATTTT
>TRBJ2-2|once|TRBD2|TRBV2|14
CASNQRGPTGELFF
TGTGCCAGCAACCAGCGGGGCCCCACCGGGGAGCTGTTTTTT
>TRBJ1-3|.|TRBD1|TRBV5-1|15
CASSAGGESGNTIYF
TGCGCCAGCAGCGCAGGGGGAGAGTCTGGAAACACCATATATTTT
>TRBJ2-7|.|.|TRBV30|12
CALQQESYEQYF
TGTGCCCTTCAACAGGAGTCCTACGAGCAGTACTTC
>TRBJ2-7|.|.|TRBV10-3|14
CAISGTARTSEQYF
TGTGCCATCAGTGGGACAGCCAGGACCAGCGAGCAGTACTTC
>TRBJ2-7|.|.|TRBV7-7|13
CASSLQRGHEQYF
TGTGCTAGCAGCTTACAGAGGGGACACGAGCAGTACTTC
>TRBJ1-6|.|.|TRBV7-2|14
CASSLGGDNSPLHF
TGTGCCAGCAGCTTAGGGGGGGATAATTCACCCCTCCACTTT
>TRBJ1-4|.|TRBD1|TRBV15|15
CATSRRTGGVEKLFF
TGTGCCACCAGCAGACGGACAGGCGGAGTTGAAAAACTGTTTTTT
>TRBJ1-2|once|.|TRBV11-2|13
CASSFGAGYGYTF
TGTGCCAGCAGCTTCGGGGCGGGCTATGGCTACACCTTC
>TRBJ1-2|.|TRBD1|TRBV7-2|15
CASSLNRGGLYGYTF
TGTGCCAGCAGCTTAAACAGGGGCGGACTCTATGGCTACACCTTC
>TRBJ1-3|.|.|TRBV2|15
CASRRLSLSGNTIYF
TGTGCCAGCAGACGGCTTTCTCTCTCTGGAAACACCATATATTTT
>TRBJ1-2|.|.|TRBV6-1|15
CASSESGEGDEGYTF
TGTGCCAGCAGTGAAAGTGGGGAAGGAGACGAAGGCTACACCTTC
>TRBJ1-2|.|.|TRBV28|11
CAEATPDGYTF
TGTGCCGAAGCCACCCCAGATGGCTACACCTTC
>TRBJ1-2|.|.|TRBV19|13
CASSRGIVYGYTF
TGTGCCAGTAGTAGGGGAATAGTCTATGGCTACACCTTC
>TRBJ1-4|.|.|TRBV1|14
CTKAGGRTNEKLFF
TGCACCAAGGCGGGGGGGCGAACTAATGAAAAACTGTTTTTT
>TRBJ2-5|.|TRBD2|TRBV5-1|15
CASSLGAPGGETQYF
TGCGCCAGCAGCTTGGGGGCCCCGGGAGGAGAGACCCAGTACTTC
>TRBJ2-1|once|TRBD1|TRBV4-1|15
CASSQEEGQGRPFVF
TGCGCCAGCAGCCAAGAAGAGGGACAGGGGCGGCCTTTCGTCTTC